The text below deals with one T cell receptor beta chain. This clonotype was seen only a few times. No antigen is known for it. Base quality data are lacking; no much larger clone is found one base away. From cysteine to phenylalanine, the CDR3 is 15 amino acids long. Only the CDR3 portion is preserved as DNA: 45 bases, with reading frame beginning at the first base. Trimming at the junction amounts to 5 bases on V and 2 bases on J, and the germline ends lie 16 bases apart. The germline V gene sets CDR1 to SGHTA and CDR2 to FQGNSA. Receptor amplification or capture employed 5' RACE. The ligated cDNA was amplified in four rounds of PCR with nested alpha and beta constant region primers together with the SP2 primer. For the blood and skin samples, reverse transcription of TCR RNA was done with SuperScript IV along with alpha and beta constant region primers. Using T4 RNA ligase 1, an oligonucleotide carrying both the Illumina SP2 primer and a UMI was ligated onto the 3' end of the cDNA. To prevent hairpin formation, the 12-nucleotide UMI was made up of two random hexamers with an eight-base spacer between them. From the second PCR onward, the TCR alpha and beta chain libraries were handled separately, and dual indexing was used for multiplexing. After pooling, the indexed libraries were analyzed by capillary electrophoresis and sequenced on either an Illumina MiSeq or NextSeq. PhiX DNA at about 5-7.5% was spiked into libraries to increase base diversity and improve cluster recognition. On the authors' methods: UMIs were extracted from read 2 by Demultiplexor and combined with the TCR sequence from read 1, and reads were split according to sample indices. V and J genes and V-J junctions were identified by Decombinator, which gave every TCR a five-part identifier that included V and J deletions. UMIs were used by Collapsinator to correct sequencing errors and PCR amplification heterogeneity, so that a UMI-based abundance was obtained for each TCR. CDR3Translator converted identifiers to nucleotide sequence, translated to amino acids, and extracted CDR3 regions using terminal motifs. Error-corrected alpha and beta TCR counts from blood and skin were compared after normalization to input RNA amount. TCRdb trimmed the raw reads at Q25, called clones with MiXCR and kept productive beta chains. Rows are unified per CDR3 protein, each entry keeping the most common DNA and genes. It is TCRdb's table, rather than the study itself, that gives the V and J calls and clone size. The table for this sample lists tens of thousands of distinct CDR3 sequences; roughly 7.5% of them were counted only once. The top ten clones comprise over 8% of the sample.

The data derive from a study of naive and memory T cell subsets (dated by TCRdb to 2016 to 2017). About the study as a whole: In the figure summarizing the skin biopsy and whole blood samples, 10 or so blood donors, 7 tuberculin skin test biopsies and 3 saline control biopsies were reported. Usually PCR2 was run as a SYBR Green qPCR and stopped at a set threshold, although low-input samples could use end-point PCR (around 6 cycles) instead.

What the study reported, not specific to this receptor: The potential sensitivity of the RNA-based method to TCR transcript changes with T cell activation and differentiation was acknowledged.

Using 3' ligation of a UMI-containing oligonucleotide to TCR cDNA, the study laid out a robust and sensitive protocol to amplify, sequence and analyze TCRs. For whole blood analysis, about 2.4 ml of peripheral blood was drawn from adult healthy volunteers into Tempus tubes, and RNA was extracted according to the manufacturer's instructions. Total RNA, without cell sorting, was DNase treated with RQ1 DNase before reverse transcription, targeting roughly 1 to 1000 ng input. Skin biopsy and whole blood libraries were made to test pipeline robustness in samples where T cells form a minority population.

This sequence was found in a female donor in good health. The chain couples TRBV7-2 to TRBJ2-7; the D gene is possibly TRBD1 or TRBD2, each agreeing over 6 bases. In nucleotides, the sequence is TGTGCCAGCAGCCCCGACACCGGGGGCCCCTACGAGCAGTACTTC. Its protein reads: CASSPDTGGPYEQYF.